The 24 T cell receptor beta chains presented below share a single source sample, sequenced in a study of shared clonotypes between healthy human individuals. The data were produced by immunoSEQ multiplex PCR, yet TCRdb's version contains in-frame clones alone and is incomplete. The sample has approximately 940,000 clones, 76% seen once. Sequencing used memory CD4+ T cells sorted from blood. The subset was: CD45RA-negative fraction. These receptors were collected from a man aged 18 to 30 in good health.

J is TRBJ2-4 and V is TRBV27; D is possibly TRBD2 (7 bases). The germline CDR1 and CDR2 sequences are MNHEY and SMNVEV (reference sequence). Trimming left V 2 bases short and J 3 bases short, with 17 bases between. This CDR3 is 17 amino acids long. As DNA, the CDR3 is TGTGCCAGCAGTTTAGGGGGCCGGGAGGTTGGCAAAAACATTCAGTACTTC. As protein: CASSLGGREVGKNIQYF.

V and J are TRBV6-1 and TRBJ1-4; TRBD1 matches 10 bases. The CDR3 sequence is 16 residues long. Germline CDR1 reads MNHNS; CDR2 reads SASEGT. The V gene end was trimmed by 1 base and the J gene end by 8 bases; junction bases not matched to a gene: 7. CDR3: CASSEGRTGGREKLFF. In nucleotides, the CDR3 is TGTGCCAGCAGTGAAGGTCGGACAGGGGGAAGGGAAAAACTGTTTTTT.

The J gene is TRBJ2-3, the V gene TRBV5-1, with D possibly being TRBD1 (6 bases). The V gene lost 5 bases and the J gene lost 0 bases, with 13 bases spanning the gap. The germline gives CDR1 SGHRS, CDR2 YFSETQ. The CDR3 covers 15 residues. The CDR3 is CASRQGVTSTDTQYF. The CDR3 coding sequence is TGCGCCAGCAGACAGGGCGTCACTAGCACAGATACGCAGTATTTT.

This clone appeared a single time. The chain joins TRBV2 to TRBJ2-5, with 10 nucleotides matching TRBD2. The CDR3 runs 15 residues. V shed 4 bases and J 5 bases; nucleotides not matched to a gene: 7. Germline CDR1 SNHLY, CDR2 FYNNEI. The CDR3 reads CASSAQRGGFETQYF. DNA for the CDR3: TGTGCCAGCAGTGCCCAGCGGGGGGGTTTTGAGACCCAGTACTTC.

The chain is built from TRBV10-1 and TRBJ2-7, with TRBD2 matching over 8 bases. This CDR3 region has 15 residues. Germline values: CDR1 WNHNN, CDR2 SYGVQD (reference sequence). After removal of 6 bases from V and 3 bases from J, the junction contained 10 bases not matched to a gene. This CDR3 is CASSPRVAGIYEQYF. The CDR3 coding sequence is TGCGCCAGCAGCCCACGGGTAGCGGGAATCTACGAGCAGTACTTC.

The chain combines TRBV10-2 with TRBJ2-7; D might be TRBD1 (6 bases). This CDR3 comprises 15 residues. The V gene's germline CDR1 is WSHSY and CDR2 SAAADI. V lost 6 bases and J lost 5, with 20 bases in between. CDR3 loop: CASRIGQSGYDEQYF. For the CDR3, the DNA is TGCGCCAGCAGAATAGGACAGTCGGGATACGACGAGCAGTACTTC.

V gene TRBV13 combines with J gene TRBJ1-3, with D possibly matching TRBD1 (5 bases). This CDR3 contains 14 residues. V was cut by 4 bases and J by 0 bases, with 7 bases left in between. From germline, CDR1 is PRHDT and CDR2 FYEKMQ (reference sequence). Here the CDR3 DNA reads TGTGCCAGCAGCTGGGGGAGCTCTGGAAACACCATATATTTT. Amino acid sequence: CASSWGSSGNTIYF.

Here the CDR3 DNA reads TGTGCCAGCAGCTTAGATCCCGTTGGGCTAGCGGGGTACAATGAGCAGTTCTTC. This translates into CASSLDPVGLAGYNEQFF. This sequence joins TRBV11-2 and TRBJ2-1, with 9 bases matching TRBD2. CDR3 length: 18 residues. Germline values: CDR1 SGHAT, CDR2 FQNNGV. V lost 0 bases and J lost 4; bases outside the gene matches: 10. Filled out from reference TRBV11-2 and TRBJ2-1, the complete variable domain reads EAGVAQSPRYKIIEKRQSVAFWCNPISGHATLYWYQQILGQGPKLLIQFQNNGVVDDSQLPKDRFSAERLKGVDSTLKIQPAKLEDSAVYLCASSLDPVGLAGYNEQFFGPGTRLTVL.

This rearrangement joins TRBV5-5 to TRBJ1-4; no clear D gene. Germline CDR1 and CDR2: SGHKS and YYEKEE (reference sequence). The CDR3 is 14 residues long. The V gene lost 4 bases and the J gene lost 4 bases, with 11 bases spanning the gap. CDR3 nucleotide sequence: TGTGCCAGCAGCCTACGAAGGAGTAATGAAAAACTGTTTTTT. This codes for CASSLRRSNEKLFF.

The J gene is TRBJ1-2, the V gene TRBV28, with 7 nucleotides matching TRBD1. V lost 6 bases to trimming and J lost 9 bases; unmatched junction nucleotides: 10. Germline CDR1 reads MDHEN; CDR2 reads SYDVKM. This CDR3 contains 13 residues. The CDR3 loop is CASRKGTAVSYTF. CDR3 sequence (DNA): TGTGCCAGCAGAAAGGGGACAGCAGTAAGCTACACCTTC.

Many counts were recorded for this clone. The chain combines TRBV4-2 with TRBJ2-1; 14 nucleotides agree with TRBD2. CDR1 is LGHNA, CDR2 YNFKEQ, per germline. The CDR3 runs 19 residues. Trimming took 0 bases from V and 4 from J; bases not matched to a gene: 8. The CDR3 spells CASSQDPPRTSGGYNEQFF. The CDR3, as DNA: TGTGCCAGCAGCCAAGATCCCCCCAGGACTAGCGGGGGGTACAATGAGCAGTTCTTC.

CDR3 sequence (DNA): TGTGCCAGCTCACCAAATGGGGACACCTTTGAAGCTTTCTTT. Translation: CASSPNGDTFEAFF. The rearrangement uses TRBV18 and TRBJ1-1; maybe TRBD1 (6 bases). The V end lost 2 bases, the J end lost 7 bases, and 14 bases lay between the germline ends. The length of the CDR3 is 14 residues. CDR1 is KGHSH, CDR2 LQKENI, per germline.

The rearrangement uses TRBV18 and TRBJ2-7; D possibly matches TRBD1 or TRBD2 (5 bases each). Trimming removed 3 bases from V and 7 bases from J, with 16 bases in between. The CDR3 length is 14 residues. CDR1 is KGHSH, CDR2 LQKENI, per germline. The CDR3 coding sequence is TGTGCCAGCTCACCCGGGACGCTATCGAGAGAGCAGTACTTC. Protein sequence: CASSPGTLSREQYF.

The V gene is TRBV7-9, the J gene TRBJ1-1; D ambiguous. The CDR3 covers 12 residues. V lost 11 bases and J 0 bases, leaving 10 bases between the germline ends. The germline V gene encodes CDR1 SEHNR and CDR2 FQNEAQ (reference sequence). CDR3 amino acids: CAAKQLNTEAFF. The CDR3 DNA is TGTGCCGCGAAACAGTTGAACACTGAAGCTTTCTTT.

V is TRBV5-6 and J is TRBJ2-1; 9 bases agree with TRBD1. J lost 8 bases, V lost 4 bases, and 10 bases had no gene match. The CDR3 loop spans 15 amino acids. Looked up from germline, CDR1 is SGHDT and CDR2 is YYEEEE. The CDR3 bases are TGTGCCAGCAGCCAGCCGGGACAGGGTACCGATGAGCAGTTCTTC. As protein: CASSQPGQGTDEQFF.

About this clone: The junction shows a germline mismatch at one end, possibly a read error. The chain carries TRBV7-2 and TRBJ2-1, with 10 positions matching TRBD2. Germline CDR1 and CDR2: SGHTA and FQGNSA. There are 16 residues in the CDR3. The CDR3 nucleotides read TGTGCCAGCAGCCTCGGGACTAGCGTATCCTCCAATGAGCAGTTCTTC. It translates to CASSLGTSVSSNEQFF.

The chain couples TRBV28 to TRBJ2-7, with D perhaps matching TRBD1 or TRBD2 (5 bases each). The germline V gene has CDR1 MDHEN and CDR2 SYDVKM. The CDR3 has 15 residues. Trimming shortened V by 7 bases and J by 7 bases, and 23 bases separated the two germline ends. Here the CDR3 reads CASNTPGPTTFEQYF. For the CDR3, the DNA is TGTGCCAGCAATACCCCGGGACCTACGACCTTTGAGCAGTACTTC.

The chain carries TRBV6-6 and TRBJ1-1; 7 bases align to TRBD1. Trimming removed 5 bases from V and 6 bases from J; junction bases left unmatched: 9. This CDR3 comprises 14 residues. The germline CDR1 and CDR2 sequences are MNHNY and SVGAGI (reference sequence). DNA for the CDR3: TGTGCCAGCAGTGCCGGGACAGCTAACCCTGAAGCTTTCTTT. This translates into CASSAGTANPEAFF.

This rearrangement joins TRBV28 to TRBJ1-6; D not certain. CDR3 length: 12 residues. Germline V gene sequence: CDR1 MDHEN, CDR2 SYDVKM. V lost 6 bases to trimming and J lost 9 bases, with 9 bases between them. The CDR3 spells CASRPSGSPLHF. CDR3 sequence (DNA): TGTGCCAGCAGACCCTCGGGTTCACCCCTCCACTTT. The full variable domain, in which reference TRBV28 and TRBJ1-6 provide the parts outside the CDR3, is DVKVTQSSRYLVKRTGEKVFLECVQDMDHENMFWYRQDPGLGLRLIYFSYDVKMKEKGDIPEGYSVSREKKERFSLILESASTNQTSMYLCASRPSGSPLHFGNGTRLTVT.

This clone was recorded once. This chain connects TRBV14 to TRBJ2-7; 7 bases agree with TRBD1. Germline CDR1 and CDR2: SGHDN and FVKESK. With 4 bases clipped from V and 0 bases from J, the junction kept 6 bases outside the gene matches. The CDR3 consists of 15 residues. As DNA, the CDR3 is TGTGCCAGCAGCCGCCTATCAGGGGGCTCCTACGAGCAGTACTTC. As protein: CASSRLSGGSYEQYF.

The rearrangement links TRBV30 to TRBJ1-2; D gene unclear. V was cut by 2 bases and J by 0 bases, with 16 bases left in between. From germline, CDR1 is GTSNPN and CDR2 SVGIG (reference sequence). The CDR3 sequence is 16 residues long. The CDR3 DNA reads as TGTGCCTGGAGTCCCTGGACGGAGGATGCTAACTATGGCTACACCTTC. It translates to CAWSPWTEDANYGYTF.

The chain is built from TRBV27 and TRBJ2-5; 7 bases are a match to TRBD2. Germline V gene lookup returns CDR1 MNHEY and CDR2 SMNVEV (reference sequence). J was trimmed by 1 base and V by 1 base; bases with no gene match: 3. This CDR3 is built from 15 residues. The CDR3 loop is CASSLYWGGQETQYF. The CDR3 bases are TGTGCCAGCAGTTTATACTGGGGGGGCCAAGAGACCCAGTACTTC.

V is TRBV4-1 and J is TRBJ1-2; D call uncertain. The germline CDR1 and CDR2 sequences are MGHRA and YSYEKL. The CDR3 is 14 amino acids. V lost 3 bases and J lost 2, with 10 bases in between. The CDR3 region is CASSQGSGNYGYTF. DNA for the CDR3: TGCGCCAGCAGCCAGGGGTCGGGGAACTATGGCTACACCTTC.

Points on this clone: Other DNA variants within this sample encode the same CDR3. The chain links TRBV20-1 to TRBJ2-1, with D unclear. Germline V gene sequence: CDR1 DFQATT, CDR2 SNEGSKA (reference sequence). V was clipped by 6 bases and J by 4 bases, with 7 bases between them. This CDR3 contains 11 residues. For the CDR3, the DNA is TGCAGTGCGTCCCTTTACAATGAGCAGTTCTTC. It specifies CSASLYNEQFF.